This is a list of T cell receptor beta chains from one sample in a study of CD8 T cells in Susac syndrome. TCRdb reanalysed the immunoSEQ multiplex PCR reads using MiXCR and keeps one entry per CDR3 protein. The table includes just under 150,000 distinct CDR3 sequences, less than 95% detected once. Input material: CD4+ T cells from PBMCs. The receptor source for this set is a human donor in good health. The CDR3 runs from the conserved cysteine through the conserved F or W. D genes are given only for firm matches.

D: NA
J: TRBJ1-4
V: TRBV15
CDR3: CATSRGPANEKLFF
DNA: TGTGCCACCAGCAGGGGTCCGGCTAATGAAAAACTGTTTTTT

D: NA
J: TRBJ2-3
V: TRBV2
CDR3: CATSRSTDTQYF
DNA: TGTGCCACCTCACGAAGCACAGATACGCAGTATTTT

D: TRBD1
J: TRBJ2-3
V: TRBV20-1
CDR3: CSALTGDVADTQYF
DNA: TGCAGTGCTCTGACAGGGGACGTGGCAGATACGCAGTATTTT

D: NA
J: TRBJ2-7
V: TRBV7-9
CDR3: CASSPSPTYEQYF
DNA: TGTGCCAGCAGCCCAAGCCCTACCTACGAGCAGTACTTC

D: NA
J: TRBJ2-6
V: TRBV15
CDR3: CATSKAGSGANVLTF
DNA: TGTGCCACCTCCAAGGCAGGGTCTGGGGCCAACGTCCTGACTTTC

D: NA
J: TRBJ1-1
V: TRBV5-1
CDR3: CASLNTEAFF
DNA: TGCGCCAGCCTGAACACTGAAGCTTTCTTT

D: NA
J: TRBJ1-2
V: TRBV29-1
CDR3: CSVDDPANYGYTF
DNA: TGCAGCGTTGATGACCCTGCTAACTATGGCTACACCTTC

D: NA
J: TRBJ2-1
V: TRBV4-2
CDR3: CASSQVLPAVEQFF
DNA: TGTGCCAGCAGCCAAGTTCTCCCCGCAGTCGAGCAGTTCTTC

D: NA
J: TRBJ2-3
V: TRBV9
CDR3: CASSGQLGSTDTQYF
DNA: TGTGCCAGCAGCGGTCAGTTGGGGAGCACAGATACGCAGTATTTT

D: NA
J: TRBJ2-1
V: TRBV20-1
CDR3: CSASPQTGESSEQFF
DNA: TGCAGTGCTAGTCCCCAGACGGGAGAGAGCAGTGAGCAGTTCTTC

D: NA
J: TRBJ2-7
V: TRBV15
CDR3: CATSRDLVYYEQYF
DNA: TGTGCCACCAGCAGAGATCTGGTTTACTACGAGCAGTACTTC